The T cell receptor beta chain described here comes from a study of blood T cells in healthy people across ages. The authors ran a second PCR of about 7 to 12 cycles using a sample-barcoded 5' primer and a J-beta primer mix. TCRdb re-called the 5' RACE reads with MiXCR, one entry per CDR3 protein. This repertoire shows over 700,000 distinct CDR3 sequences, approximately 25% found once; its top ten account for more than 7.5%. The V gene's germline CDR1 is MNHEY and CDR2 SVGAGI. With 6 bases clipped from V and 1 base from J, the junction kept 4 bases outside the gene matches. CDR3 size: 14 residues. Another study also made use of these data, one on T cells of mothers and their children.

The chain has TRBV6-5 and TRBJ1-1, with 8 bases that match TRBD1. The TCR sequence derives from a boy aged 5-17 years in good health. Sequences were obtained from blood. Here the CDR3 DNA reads TGTGCCAGCAGAACCGGGACAGGGAACACTGAAGCTTTCTTT. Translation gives CASRTGTGNTEAFF.